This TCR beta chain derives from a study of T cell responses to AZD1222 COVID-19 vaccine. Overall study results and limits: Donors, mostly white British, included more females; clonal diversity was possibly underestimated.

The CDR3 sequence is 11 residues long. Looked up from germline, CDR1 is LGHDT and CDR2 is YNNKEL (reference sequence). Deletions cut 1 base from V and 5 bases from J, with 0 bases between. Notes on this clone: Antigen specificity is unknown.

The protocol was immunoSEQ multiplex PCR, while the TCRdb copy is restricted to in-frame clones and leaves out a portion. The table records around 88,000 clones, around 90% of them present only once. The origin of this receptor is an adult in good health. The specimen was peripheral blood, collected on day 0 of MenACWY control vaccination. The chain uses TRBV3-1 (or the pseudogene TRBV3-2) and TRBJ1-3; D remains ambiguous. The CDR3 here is CASSQGNTIYF. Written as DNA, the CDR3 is TGTGCCAGCAGCCAAGGAAACACCATATATTTT.